A single T cell receptor beta chain is shown here with its context. As yet, its antigen is unknown. The entry originates in a study of T-cell memory formation after mild COVID-19. About the study: Clusters of TCRs were largely donor specific.

TCRdb processed the 5' RACE reads anew with MiXCR; each CDR3 protein has one entry. In the table there are almost 350,000 distinct CDR3 sequences, 20% to 25% of which are singletons. CDR1 is MGHRA and CDR2 is YSYEKL in the germline V gene. The CDR3 covers 14 residues. J lost 7 bases, V lost 3 bases, and 5 bases had no gene match. General study findings and limits: Within pre-infection memory, some responding clones were found, suggesting cross-reactive memory joined. Contracting clones from day 15 to 85 showed balanced CD4/CD8; later expanders favored CD4+.

V is TRBV4-1 and J is TRBJ2-1; 8 bases fit TRBD2. Sequenced material: PBMCs or a T cell subset sorted from them (not recorded which). The clonotype comes from a man aged 18 to 29 who had mild COVID-19 (a few samples of this study predate the infection). Cell type and time point are not known. The CDR3: CASSQTRGENEQFF. Here the CDR3 DNA reads TGCGCCAGCAGCCAGACGCGGGGGGAGAATGAGCAGTTCTTC.